These T cell receptor beta chains were read from a single sample in a study of PD-1 blockade in classical Hodgkin lymphoma. Clones were read by immunoSEQ multiplex PCR, and TCRdb kept only the in-frame ones, dropping some. The table shows some 16,000 clones, with roughly four fifths occurring only once. The source was peripheral blood mononuclear cells (PBMCs), collected before the fourth cycle of nivolumab. All receptors come from a human donor with classical Hodgkin lymphoma. Both conserved end residues are part of each CDR3. Fields, in order: CDR3 protein, CDR3 DNA, D gene, V gene, clone size, J gene. The D gene is left open where the match is weak. A clone size is listed for some rows: how often the clone was seen (once, few, many), or a class if it is expanded.

CDR3aa: CASSALSGAYEQYF; CDR3nt: TGTGCCAGTAGTGCCCTGTCGGGGGCCTACGAGCAGTACTTC; d_gene: .; v_gene: TRBV19; abundance: once; j_gene: TRBJ2-7
CDR3aa: CASSLPGRSGNTIYF; CDR3nt: TGTGCCAGCAGCCTCCCGGGGCGCTCTGGAAACACCATATATTTT; d_gene: .; v_gene: TRBV13; abundance: .; j_gene: TRBJ1-3
CDR3aa: CASTHRGLDGYTF; CDR3nt: TGTGCCAGCACCCACAGGGGGCTTGATGGCTACACCTTC; d_gene: TRBD1; v_gene: TRBV6-5; abundance: .; j_gene: TRBJ1-2
CDR3aa: CASSLASQGGSPLHF; CDR3nt: TGCGCCAGCAGCTTGGCCTCACAGGGCGGTTCACCCCTCCACTTT; d_gene: .; v_gene: TRBV5-1; abundance: .; j_gene: TRBJ1-6
CDR3aa: CASSLFTGGYNEQFF; CDR3nt: TGTGCCAGCAGCTTATTCACAGGGGGGTACAATGAGCAGTTCTTC; d_gene: TRBD1; v_gene: TRBV7-9; abundance: once; j_gene: TRBJ2-1
CDR3aa: CAIGRSGDSNQPQHF; CDR3nt: TGTGCCATCGGCAGGAGTGGGGATAGCAATCAGCCCCAGCATTTT; d_gene: .; v_gene: TRBV10-3; abundance: .; j_gene: TRBJ1-5
CDR3aa: CASSVDRAFNTIYF; CDR3nt: TGTGCCAGCAGCGTTGACAGGGCTTTTAACACCATATATTTT; d_gene: TRBD1; v_gene: TRBV11-2; abundance: once; j_gene: TRBJ1-3
CDR3aa: CAISVDGQAYEQYF; CDR3nt: TGTGCCATCAGTGTGGACGGACAGGCCTACGAGCAGTACTTC; d_gene: TRBD1; v_gene: TRBV10-3; abundance: few; j_gene: TRBJ2-7
CDR3aa: CASRSQGVGGEAFF; CDR3nt: TGTGCCAGCAGATCACAGGGGGTAGGAGGGGAAGCTTTCTTT; d_gene: TRBD1; v_gene: TRBV7-9; abundance: .; j_gene: TRBJ1-1
CDR3aa: CASGLSFGQGYEQYF; CDR3nt: TGTGCTAGTGGTTTGTCGTTTGGGCAGGGCTACGAGCAGTACTTC; d_gene: .; v_gene: TRBV12-5; abundance: .; j_gene: TRBJ2-7
CDR3aa: CASSIDRLLNEKLFF; CDR3nt: TGTGCCAGCAGCATCGACAGGCTTTTGAATGAAAAACTGTTTTTT; d_gene: .; v_gene: TRBV7-9; abundance: .; j_gene: TRBJ1-4
CDR3aa: CASSLTGDGYSYNEQFF; CDR3nt: TGTGCCAGCAGCTTAACTGGCGACGGATACTCCTACAATGAGCAGTTCTTC; d_gene: .; v_gene: TRBV7-3; abundance: .; j_gene: TRBJ2-1
CDR3aa: CASSPGQGSNTEAFF; CDR3nt: TGTGCCAGCAGCCCAGGACAGGGATCGAACACTGAAGCTTTCTTT; d_gene: TRBD1; v_gene: TRBV7-6; abundance: .; j_gene: TRBJ1-1
CDR3aa: CASSDTGGADTQYF; CDR3nt: TGCGCCAGCAGCGACACAGGGGGAGCAGATACGCAGTATTTT; d_gene: TRBD1; v_gene: TRBV5-1; abundance: .; j_gene: TRBJ2-3
CDR3aa: CASSRGQTLLYNEQFF; CDR3nt: TGTGCCAGCAGCCGAGGACAGACCCTTCTTTACAATGAGCAGTTCTTC; d_gene: .; v_gene: TRBV14; abundance: .; j_gene: TRBJ2-1
CDR3aa: CASSEGVTDTQYF; CDR3nt: TGCGCCAGCAGCGAGGGGGTCACAGATACGCAGTATTTT; d_gene: .; v_gene: TRBV5-1; abundance: .; j_gene: TRBJ2-3
CDR3aa: CASSLTSGGAYEQYF; CDR3nt: TGTGCCAGCAGCTTAACTAGCGGGGGGGCCTACGAGCAGTACTTC; d_gene: TRBD2; v_gene: TRBV7-8; abundance: .; j_gene: TRBJ2-7
CDR3aa: CASVSGGAAIQAFF; CDR3nt: TGTGCCAGCGTTTCCGGCGGGGCTGCGATACAAGCTTTCTTT; d_gene: .; v_gene: TRBV6-6; abundance: once; j_gene: TRBJ1-1
CDR3aa: CASSLAGTNNEKLFF; CDR3nt: TGCGCCAGCAGCCTTGCGGGAACGAATAATGAAAAACTGTTTTTT; d_gene: .; v_gene: TRBV5-1; abundance: once; j_gene: TRBJ1-4
CDR3aa: CASSQQAGSYGYTF; CDR3nt: TGCGCCAGCAGCCAACAGGCCGGCTCCTATGGCTACACCTTC; d_gene: .; v_gene: TRBV5-1; abundance: .; j_gene: TRBJ1-2
CDR3aa: CASSPIGLAGGYDTQYF; CDR3nt: TGCGCCAGCAGCCCCATCGGACTAGCGGGGGGCTACGATACGCAGTATTTT; d_gene: TRBD2; v_gene: TRBV5-1; abundance: .; j_gene: TRBJ2-3
CDR3aa: CASSQVEGLNSPLHF; CDR3nt: TGCGCCAGCAGCCAAGTGGAGGGATTGAATTCACCCCTCCACTTT; d_gene: .; v_gene: TRBV4-3; abundance: .; j_gene: TRBJ1-6
CDR3aa: CASSLESGNYGYTF; CDR3nt: TGTGCCAGCAGCTTAGAATCTGGGAACTATGGCTACACCTTC; d_gene: .; v_gene: TRBV7-9; abundance: once; j_gene: TRBJ1-2
CDR3aa: CASSPWSSAGTEAFF; CDR3nt: TGCGCCAGCAGCCCCTGGTCCTCCGCCGGGACTGAAGCTTTCTTT; d_gene: .; v_gene: TRBV5-1; abundance: .; j_gene: TRBJ1-1
CDR3aa: CASSLGGTRNQPQHF; CDR3nt: TGTGCCAGCAGCTTAGGAGGGACCCGCAATCAGCCCCAGCATTTT; d_gene: .; v_gene: TRBV7-9; abundance: .; j_gene: TRBJ1-5
CDR3aa: CASSVDGTSGGYNEQFF; CDR3nt: TGTGCCAGCAGCGTAGACGGGACTAGCGGGGGATACAATGAGCAGTTCTTC; d_gene: TRBD2; v_gene: TRBV9; abundance: .; j_gene: TRBJ2-1
CDR3aa: CASRPFGDGTDTQYF; CDR3nt: TGTGCCAGCAGACCCTTCGGGGACGGCACAGATACGCAGTATTTT; d_gene: .; v_gene: TRBV6-6; abundance: .; j_gene: TRBJ2-3
CDR3aa: CASSSGQGASGNTIYF; CDR3nt: TGTGCCAGCAGTTCGGGACAGGGGGCCTCGGGAAACACCATATATTTT; d_gene: TRBD1; v_gene: TRBV6-5; abundance: .; j_gene: TRBJ1-3
CDR3aa: CASSLMGATNTEAFF; CDR3nt: TGCGCCAGCAGCTTGATGGGGGCGACGAACACTGAAGCTTTCTTT; d_gene: .; v_gene: TRBV5-1; abundance: few; j_gene: TRBJ1-1
CDR3aa: CASRLAYRDTEAFF; CDR3nt: TGTGCCAGCAGATTGGCGTATCGAGACACTGAAGCTTTCTTT; d_gene: .; v_gene: TRBV5-5; abundance: once; j_gene: TRBJ1-1
CDR3aa: CASSLALPASEKLFF; CDR3nt: TGCGCCAGCAGCTTGGCATTACCGGCGAGTGAAAAACTGTTTTTT; d_gene: .; v_gene: TRBV5-1; abundance: .; j_gene: TRBJ1-4
CDR3aa: CASSGRSRGKDTGELFF; CDR3nt: TGTGCCAGCAGCGGTAGGTCCCGGGGAAAGGACACCGGGGAGCTGTTTTTT; d_gene: .; v_gene: TRBV9; abundance: .; j_gene: TRBJ2-2
CDR3aa: CASSASSGGYNEQFF; CDR3nt: TGTGCCAGCTCAGCTTCTAGCGGGGGATACAATGAGCAGTTCTTC; d_gene: TRBD2; v_gene: TRBV18; abundance: .; j_gene: TRBJ2-1
CDR3aa: CASTPSRTGAGNEQYF; CDR3nt: TGTGCCAGCACCCCGTCCCGGACAGGGGCGGGGAACGAGCAGTACTTC; d_gene: .; v_gene: TRBV21-1; abundance: few; j_gene: TRBJ2-7
CDR3aa: CASSLGQGAASPLHF; CDR3nt: TGCGCCAGCAGCTTGGGGCAGGGGGCGGCTTCACCCCTCCACTTT; d_gene: TRBD1; v_gene: TRBV5-1; abundance: .; j_gene: TRBJ1-6